Included here is one T cell receptor (beta chain) sequence, with context. Its target is not known. This sample is drawn from a study of siplizumab effects on memory and regulatory T cells. Notes on the study in general: Siplizumab caused a significant drop in alloreactive sequences traceable to unstimulated CD4+ memory cells.

Profiling relied on immunoSEQ multiplex PCR, and the TCRdb table lists in-frame clones only, not all of them. Among 95,000 to 100,000 clones listed, around 90% were seen once. V lost 4 bases and J lost 9; bases outside the gene matches: 18. CDR3 size: 17 residues. Germline CDR1 MNHNS, CDR2 SASEGT. Sequencing used non-Treg CD4+ T cells sorted from blood. The origin of this receptor is a human donor in good health. The chain joins TRBV6-1 to TRBJ2-5; 9 bases align to TRBD1. This CDR3 is CASSALLGQGLRRAQYF. The CDR3 DNA reads as TGTGCCAGCAGTGCCCTTCTCGGACAGGGGCTTAGGAGGGCCCAGTACTTC.